Sequencing of this TCR beta chain was carried out in a study of early T cells in non-severe SARS-CoV-2 infection. This clonotype showed up many times. The CDR3 has 12 residues. The ends were cut back, 4 bases at V and 7 bases at J, with 7 bases in the middle. Germline CDR1 LNHDA, CDR2 SQIVND (reference sequence). The TCR library protocol was used to attach unique molecular identifiers. These identifiers were attached to individual cDNA molecules. TCRdb processed the 5' RACE reads anew with MiXCR; each CDR3 protein has one entry. The sample includes about 80,000 distinct CDR3 sequences, 4.5% to 6% seen only once; the top ten take 7.3%.

This clonotype was sampled from an adult who was a healthcare worker with PCR-confirmed SARS-CoV-2 infection or an uninfected control (not recorded which). The chain carries TRBV19 and TRBJ2-2, with D hard to call. The sequences come from whole blood, collected at baseline. CDR3 sequence: CASSTGFGELFF. CDR3 DNA: TGTGCCAGTAGTACAGGCTTCGGGGAGCTGTTTTTT. The entire variable domain, with the rest obtained from reference TRBV19 and TRBJ2-2, is as follows: DGGITQSPKYLFRKEGQNVTLSCEQNLNHDAMYWYRQDPGQGLRLIYYSQIVNDFQKGDIAEGYSVSREKKESFPLTVTSAQKNPTAFYLCASSTGFGELFFGEGSRLTVL.